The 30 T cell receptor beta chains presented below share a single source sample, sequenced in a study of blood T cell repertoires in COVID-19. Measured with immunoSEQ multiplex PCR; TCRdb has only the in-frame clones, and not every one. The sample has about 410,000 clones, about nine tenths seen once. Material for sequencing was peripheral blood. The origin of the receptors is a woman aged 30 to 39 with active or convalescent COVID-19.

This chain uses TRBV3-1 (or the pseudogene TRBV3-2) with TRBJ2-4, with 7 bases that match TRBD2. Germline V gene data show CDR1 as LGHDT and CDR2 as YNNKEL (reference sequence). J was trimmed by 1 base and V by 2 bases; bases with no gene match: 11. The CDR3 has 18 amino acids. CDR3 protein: CASSQRGAGRKAKNIQYF. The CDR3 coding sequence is TGTGCCAGCAGCCAACGCGGGGCCGGGAGGAAGGCCAAAAACATTCAGTACTTC.

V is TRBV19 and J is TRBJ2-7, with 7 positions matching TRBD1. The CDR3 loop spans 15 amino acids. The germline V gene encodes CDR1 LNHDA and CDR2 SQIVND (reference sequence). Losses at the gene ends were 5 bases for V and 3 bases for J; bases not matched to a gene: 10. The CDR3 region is CASSASWDSNYEQYF. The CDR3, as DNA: TGTGCCAGTAGTGCAAGCTGGGACAGCAACTACGAGCAGTACTTC.

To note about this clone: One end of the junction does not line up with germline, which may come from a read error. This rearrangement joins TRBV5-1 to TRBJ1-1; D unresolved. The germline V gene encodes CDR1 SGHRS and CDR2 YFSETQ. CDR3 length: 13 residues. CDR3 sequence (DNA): TGCGCCAGCAGCTTGGGACTGAAGACTGAAGCTTTCTTT. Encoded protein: CASSLGLKTEAFF.

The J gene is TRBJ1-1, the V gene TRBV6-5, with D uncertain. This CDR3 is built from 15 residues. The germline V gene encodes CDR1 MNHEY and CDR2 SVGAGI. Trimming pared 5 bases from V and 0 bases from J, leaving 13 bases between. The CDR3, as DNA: TGTGCCAGCAGTATCTCCGGGAGAATGAACACTGAAGCTTTCTTT. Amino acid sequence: CASSISGRMNTEAFF.

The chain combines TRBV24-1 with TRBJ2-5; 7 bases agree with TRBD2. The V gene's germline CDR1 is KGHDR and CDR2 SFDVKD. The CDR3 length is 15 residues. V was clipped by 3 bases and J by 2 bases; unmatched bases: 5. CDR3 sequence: CATSDRSGPQETQYF. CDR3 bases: TGTGCCACCAGTGATCGTAGCGGGCCTCAAGAGACCCAGTACTTC.

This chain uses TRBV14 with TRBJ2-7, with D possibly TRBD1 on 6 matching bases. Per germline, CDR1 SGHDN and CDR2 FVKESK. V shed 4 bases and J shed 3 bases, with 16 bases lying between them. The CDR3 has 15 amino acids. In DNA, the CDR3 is TGTGCCAGCAGCCCGAGACAGGTTCCCTTCTACGAGCAGTACTTC. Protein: CASSPRQVPFYEQYF.

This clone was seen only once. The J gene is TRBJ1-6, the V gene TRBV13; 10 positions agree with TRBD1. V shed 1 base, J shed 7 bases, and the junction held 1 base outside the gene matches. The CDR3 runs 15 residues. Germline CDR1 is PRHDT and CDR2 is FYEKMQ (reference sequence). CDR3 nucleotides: TGTGCCAGCAGCTTAGCGACAGGGGGCAATTCACCCCTCCACTTT. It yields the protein CASSLATGGNSPLHF.

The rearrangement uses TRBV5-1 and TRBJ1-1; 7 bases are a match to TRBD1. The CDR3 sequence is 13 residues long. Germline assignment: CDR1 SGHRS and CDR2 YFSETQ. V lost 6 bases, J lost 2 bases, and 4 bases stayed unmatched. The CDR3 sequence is CASNWDSNTEAFF. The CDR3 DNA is TGCGCCAGCAACTGGGACAGCAACACTGAAGCTTTCTTT.

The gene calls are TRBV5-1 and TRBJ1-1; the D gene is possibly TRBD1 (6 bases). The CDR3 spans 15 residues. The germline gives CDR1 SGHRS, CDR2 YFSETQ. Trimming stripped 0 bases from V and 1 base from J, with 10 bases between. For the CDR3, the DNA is TGCGCCAGCAGCTTGGCCGGGACACAGAACACTGAAGCTTTCTTT. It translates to CASSLAGTQNTEAFF.

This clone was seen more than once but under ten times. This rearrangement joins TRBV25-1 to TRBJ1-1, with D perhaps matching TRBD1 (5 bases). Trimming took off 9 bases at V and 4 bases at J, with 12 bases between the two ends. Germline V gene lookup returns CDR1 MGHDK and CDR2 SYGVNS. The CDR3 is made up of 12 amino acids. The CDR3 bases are TGTGCCAGTGGGGGGTCGGGCACTGAAGCTTTCTTT. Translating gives CASGGSGTEAFF.

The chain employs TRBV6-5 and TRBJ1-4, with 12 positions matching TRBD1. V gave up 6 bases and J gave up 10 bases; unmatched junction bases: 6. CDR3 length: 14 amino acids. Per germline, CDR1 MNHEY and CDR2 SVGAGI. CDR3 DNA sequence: TGTGCCAGCAGGGGACAGGGGGCGCCAGGAAAACTGTTTTTT. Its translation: CASRGQGAPGKLFF.

The CDR3 here is CASSQDRDEKLFF. The CDR3 DNA is TGTGCCAGCAGCCAAGACAGGGATGAAAAACTGTTTTTT. The chain employs TRBV7-9 and TRBJ1-4; 7 bases match TRBD1. The CDR3 runs to 13 residues. J gave up 6 bases and V 5 bases, and 3 bases lay outside the gene matches. Germline CDR1 is SEHNR and CDR2 is FQNEAQ (reference sequence).

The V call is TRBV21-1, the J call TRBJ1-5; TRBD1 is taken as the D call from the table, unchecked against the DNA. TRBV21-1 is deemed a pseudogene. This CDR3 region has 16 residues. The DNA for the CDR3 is TGTGCCAGCAGCAACACCTACCCCAGGGGTAATCAGCCCCAGCATTTT. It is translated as CASSNTYPRGNQPQHF.

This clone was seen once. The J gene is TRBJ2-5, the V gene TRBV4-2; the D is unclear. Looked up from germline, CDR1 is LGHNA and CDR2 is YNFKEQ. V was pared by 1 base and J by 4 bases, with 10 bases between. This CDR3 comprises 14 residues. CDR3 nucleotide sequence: TGTGCCAGCAGCCAAGCTTCGCGGCTAGAGACCCAGTACTTC. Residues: CASSQASRLETQYF.

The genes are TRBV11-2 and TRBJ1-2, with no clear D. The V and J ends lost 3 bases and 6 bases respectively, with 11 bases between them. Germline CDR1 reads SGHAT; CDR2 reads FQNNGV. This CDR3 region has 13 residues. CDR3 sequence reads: CASSFSTRDGYTF. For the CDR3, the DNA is TGTGCCAGCAGCTTCTCAACGAGGGATGGCTACACCTTC.

This chain's CDR3 is CASSLWFGGLAGGNEQFF. The CDR3 DNA reads as TGTGCCAGCAGCTTATGGTTCGGGGGACTAGCGGGTGGGAATGAGCAGTTCTTC. The chain uses TRBV11-2 and TRBJ2-1; 12 bases align to TRBD2. V was pared by 2 bases and J by 7 bases, with 12 bases of the junction left unmatched. CDR3 size: 18 residues. Per the germline V gene, CDR1 is SGHAT and CDR2 is FQNNGV.

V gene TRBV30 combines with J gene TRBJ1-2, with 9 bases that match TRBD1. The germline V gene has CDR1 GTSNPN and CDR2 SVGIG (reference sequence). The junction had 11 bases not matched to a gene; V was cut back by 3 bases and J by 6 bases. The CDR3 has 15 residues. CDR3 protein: CAWRTRDRVRDGYTF. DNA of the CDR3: TGTGCCTGGAGGACTAGGGACAGGGTAAGGGATGGCTACACCTTC.

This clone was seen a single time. The CDR3 reads CASSPLSVDTQYF. Written as DNA, the CDR3 is TGTGCCAGCTCCCCCTTGTCTGTCGATACGCAGTATTTT. This chain uses TRBV18 with TRBJ2-3; no clear D gene. CDR3 length equals 13 residues. V was clipped by 6 bases and J by 6 bases, with 13 bases between them. The V gene's germline CDR1 is KGHSH and CDR2 LQKENI.

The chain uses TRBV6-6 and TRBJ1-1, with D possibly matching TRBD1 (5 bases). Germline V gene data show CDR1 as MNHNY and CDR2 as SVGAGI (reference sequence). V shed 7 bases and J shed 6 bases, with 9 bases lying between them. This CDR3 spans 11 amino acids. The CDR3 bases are TGTGCCAGCACTACAGGATCTGAAGCTTTCTTT. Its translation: CASTTGSEAFF.

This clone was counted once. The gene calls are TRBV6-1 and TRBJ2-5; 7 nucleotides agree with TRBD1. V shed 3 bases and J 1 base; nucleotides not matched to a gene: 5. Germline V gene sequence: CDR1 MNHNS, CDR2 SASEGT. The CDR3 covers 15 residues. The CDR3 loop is CASSEIGQAQETQYF. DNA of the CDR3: TGTGCCAGCAGTGAGATTGGACAGGCCCAAGAGACCCAGTACTTC.

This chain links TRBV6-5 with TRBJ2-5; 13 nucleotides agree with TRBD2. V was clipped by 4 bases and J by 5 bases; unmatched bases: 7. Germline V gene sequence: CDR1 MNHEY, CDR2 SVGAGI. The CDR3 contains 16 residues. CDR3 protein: CASSWGLAGRSETQYF. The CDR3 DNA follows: TGTGCCAGCAGTTGGGGACTAGCGGGGAGGTCGGAGACCCAGTACTTC.

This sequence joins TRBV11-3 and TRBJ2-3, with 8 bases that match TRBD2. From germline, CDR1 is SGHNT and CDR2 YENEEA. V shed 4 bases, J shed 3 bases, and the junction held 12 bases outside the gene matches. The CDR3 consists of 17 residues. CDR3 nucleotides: TGTGCCAGCAGCTCCCCATCCAAAAGCGGGAGAACAGATACGCAGTATTTT. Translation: CASSSPSKSGRTDTQYF.

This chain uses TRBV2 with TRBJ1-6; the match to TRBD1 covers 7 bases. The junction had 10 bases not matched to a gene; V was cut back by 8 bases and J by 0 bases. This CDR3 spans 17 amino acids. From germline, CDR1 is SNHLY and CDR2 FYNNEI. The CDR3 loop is CASSVEGAGSYNSPLHF. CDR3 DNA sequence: TGTGCCAGCTCGGTGGAGGGGGCAGGCTCCTATAATTCACCCCTCCACTTT. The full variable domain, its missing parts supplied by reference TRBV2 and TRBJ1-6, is EPEVTQTPSHQVTQMGQEVILRCVPISNHLYFYWYRQILGQKVEFLVSFYNNEISEKSEIFDDQFSVERPDGSNFTLKIRSTKLEDSAMYFCASSVEGAGSYNSPLHFGNGTRLTVT.

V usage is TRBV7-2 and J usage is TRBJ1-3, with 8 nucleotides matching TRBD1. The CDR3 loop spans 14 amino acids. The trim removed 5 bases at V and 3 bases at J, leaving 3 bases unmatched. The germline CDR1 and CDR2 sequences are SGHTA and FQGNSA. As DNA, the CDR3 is TGTGCCAGCAGCCGGACAGGGCATGGAAACACCATATATTTT. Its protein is CASSRTGHGNTIYF. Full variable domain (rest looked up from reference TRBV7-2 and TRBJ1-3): GAGVSQSPSNKVTEKGKDVELRCDPISGHTALYWYRQSLGQGLEFLIYFQGNSAPDKSGLPSDRFSAERTGGSVSTLTIQRTQQEDSAVYLCASSRTGHGNTIYFGEGSWLTVV.

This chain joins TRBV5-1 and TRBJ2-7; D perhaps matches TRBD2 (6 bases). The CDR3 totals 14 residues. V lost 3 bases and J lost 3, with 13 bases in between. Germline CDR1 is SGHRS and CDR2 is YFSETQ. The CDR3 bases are TGCGCCAGCAGCTACGGGACTGCCTTCTACGAGCAGTACTTC. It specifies CASSYGTAFYEQYF.

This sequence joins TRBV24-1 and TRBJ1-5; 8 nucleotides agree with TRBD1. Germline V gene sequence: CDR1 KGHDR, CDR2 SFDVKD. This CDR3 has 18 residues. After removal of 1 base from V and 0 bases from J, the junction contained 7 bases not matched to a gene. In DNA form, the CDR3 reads TGTGCCACCAGTGATTTTGCGACAGGGGACAATAGCAATCAGCCCCAGCATTTT. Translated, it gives CATSDFATGDNSNQPQHF.

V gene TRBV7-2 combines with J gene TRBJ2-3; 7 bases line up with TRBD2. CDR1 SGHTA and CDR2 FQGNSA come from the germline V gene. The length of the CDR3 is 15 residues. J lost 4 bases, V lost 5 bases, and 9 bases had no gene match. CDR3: CASSGPGGYADTQYF. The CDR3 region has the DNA TGTGCCAGCAGCGGACCGGGGGGTTACGCAGATACGCAGTATTTT.

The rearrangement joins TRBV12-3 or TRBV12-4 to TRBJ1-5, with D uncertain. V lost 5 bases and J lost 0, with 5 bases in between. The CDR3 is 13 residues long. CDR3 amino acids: CASSPNSNQPQHF. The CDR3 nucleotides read TGTGCCAGCAGTCCAAATAGCAATCAGCCCCAGCATTTT.

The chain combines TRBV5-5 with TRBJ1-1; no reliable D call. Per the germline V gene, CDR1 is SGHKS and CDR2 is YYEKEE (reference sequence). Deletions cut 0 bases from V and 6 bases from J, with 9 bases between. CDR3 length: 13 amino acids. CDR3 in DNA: TGTGCCAGCAGCTTGGCTAGGATCGCTGAAGCTTTCTTT. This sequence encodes CASSLARIAEAFF.

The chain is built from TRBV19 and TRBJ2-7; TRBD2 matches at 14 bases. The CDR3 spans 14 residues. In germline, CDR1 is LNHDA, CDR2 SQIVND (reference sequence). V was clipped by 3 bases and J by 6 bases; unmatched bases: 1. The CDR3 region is CASSIGLAGGEQYF. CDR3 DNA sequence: TGTGCCAGTAGTATCGGACTAGCGGGAGGCGAGCAGTACTTC. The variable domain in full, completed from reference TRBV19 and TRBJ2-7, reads DGGITQSPKYLFRKEGQNVTLSCEQNLNHDAMYWYRQDPGQGLRLIYYSQIVNDFQKGDIAEGYSVSREKKESFPLTVTSAQKNPTAFYLCASSIGLAGGEQYFGPGTRLTVT.